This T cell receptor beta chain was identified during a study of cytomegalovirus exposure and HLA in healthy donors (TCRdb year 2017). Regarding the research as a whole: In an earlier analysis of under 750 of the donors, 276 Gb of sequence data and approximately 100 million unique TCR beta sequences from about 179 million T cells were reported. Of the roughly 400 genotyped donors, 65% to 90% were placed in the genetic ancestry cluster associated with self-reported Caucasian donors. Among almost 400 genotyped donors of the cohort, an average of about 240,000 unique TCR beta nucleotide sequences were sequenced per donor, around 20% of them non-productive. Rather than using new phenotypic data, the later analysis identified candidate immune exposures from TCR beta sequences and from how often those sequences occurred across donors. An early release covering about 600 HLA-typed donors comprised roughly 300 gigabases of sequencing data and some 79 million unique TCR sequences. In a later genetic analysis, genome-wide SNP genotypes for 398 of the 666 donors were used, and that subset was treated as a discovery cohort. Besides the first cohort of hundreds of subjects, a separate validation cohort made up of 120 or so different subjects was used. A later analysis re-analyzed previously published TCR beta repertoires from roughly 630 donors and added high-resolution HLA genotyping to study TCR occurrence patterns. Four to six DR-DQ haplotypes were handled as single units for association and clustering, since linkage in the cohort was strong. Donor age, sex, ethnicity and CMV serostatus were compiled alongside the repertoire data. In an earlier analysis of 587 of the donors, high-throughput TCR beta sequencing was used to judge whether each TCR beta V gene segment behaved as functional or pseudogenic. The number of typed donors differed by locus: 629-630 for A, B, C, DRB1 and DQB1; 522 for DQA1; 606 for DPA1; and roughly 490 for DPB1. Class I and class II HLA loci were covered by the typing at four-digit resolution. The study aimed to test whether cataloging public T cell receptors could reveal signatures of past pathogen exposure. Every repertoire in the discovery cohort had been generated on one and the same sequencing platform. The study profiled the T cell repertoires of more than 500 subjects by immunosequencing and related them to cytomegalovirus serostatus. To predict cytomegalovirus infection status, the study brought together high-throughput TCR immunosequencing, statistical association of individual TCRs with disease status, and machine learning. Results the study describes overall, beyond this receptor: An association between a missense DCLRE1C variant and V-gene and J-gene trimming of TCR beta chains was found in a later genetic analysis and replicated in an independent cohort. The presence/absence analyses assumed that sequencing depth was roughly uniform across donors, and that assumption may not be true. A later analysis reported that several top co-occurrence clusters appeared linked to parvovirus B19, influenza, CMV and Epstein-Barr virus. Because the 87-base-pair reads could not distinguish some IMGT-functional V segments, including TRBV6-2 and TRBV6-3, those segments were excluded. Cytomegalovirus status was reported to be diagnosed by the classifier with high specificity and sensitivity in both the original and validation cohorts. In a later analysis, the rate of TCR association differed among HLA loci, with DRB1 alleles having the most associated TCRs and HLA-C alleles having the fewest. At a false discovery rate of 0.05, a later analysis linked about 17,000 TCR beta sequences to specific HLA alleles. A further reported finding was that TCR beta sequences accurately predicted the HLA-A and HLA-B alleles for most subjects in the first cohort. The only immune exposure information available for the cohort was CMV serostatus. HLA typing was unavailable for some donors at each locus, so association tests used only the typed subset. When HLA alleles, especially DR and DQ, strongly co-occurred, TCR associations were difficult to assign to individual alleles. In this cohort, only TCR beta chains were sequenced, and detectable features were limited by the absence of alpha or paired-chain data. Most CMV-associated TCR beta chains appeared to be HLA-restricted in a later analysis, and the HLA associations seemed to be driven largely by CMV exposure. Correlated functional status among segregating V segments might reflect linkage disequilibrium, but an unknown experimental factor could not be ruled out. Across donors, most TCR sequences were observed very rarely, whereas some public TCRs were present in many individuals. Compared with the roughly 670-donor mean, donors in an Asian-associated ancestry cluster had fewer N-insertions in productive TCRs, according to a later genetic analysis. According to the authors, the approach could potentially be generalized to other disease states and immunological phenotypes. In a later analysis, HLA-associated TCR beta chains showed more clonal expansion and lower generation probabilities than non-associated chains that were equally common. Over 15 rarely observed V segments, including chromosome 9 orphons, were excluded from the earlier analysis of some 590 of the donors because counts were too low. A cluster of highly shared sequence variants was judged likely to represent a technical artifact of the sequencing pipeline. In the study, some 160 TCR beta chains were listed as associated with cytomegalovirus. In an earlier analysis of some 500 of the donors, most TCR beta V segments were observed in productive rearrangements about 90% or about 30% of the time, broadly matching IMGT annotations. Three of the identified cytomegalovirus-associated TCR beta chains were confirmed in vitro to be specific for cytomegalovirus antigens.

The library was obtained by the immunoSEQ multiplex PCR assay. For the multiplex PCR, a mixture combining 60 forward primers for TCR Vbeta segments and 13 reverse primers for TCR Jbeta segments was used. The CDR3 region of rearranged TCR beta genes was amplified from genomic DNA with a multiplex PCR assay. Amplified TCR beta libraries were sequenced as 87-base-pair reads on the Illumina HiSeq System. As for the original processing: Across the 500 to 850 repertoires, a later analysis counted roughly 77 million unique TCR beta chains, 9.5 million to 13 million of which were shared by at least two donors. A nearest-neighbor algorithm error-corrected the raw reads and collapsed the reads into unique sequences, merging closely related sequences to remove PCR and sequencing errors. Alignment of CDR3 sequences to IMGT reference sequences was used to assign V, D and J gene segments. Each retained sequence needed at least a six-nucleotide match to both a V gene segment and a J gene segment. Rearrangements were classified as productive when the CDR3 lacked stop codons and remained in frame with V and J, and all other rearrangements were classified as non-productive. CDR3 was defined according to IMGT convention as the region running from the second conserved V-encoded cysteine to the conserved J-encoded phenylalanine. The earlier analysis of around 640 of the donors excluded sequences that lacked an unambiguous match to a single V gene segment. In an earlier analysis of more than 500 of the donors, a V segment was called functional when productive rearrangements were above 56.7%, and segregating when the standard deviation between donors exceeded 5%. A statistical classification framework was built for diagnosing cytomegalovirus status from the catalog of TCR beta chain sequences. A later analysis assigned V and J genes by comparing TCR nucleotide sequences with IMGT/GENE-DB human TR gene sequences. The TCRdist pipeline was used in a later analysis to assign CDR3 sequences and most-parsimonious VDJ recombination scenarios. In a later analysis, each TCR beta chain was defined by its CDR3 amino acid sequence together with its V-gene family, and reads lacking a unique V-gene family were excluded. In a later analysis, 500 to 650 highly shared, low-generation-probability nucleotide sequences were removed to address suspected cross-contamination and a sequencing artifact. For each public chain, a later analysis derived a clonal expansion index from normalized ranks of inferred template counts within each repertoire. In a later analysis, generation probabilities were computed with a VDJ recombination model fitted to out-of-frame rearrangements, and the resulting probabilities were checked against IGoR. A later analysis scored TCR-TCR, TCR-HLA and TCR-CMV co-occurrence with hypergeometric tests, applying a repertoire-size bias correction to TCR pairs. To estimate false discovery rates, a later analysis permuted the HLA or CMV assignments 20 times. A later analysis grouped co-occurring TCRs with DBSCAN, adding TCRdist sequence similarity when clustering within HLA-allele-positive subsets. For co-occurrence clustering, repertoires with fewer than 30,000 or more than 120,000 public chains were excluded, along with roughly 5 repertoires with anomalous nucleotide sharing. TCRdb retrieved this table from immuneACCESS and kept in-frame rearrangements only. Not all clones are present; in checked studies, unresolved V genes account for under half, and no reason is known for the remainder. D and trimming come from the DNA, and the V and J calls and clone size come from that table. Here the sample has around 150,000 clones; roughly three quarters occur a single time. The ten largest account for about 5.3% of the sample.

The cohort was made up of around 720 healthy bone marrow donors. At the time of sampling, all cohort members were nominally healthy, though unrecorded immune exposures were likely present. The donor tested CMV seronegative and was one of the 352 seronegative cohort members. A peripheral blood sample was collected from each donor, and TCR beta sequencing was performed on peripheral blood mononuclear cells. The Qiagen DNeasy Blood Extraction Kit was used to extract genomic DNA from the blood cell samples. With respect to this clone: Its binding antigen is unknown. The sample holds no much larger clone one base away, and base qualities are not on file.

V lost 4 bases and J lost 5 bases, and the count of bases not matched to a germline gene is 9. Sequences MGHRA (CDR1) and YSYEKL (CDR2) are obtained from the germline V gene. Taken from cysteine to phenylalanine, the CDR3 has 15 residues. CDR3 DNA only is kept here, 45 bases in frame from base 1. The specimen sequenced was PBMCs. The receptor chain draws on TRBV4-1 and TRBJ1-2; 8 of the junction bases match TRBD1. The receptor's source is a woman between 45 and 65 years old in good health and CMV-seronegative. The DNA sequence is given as TGCGCCAGCAGCCCCCGGACAGGGAGAGGATATGGCTACACCTTC. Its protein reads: CASSPRTGRGYGYTF.